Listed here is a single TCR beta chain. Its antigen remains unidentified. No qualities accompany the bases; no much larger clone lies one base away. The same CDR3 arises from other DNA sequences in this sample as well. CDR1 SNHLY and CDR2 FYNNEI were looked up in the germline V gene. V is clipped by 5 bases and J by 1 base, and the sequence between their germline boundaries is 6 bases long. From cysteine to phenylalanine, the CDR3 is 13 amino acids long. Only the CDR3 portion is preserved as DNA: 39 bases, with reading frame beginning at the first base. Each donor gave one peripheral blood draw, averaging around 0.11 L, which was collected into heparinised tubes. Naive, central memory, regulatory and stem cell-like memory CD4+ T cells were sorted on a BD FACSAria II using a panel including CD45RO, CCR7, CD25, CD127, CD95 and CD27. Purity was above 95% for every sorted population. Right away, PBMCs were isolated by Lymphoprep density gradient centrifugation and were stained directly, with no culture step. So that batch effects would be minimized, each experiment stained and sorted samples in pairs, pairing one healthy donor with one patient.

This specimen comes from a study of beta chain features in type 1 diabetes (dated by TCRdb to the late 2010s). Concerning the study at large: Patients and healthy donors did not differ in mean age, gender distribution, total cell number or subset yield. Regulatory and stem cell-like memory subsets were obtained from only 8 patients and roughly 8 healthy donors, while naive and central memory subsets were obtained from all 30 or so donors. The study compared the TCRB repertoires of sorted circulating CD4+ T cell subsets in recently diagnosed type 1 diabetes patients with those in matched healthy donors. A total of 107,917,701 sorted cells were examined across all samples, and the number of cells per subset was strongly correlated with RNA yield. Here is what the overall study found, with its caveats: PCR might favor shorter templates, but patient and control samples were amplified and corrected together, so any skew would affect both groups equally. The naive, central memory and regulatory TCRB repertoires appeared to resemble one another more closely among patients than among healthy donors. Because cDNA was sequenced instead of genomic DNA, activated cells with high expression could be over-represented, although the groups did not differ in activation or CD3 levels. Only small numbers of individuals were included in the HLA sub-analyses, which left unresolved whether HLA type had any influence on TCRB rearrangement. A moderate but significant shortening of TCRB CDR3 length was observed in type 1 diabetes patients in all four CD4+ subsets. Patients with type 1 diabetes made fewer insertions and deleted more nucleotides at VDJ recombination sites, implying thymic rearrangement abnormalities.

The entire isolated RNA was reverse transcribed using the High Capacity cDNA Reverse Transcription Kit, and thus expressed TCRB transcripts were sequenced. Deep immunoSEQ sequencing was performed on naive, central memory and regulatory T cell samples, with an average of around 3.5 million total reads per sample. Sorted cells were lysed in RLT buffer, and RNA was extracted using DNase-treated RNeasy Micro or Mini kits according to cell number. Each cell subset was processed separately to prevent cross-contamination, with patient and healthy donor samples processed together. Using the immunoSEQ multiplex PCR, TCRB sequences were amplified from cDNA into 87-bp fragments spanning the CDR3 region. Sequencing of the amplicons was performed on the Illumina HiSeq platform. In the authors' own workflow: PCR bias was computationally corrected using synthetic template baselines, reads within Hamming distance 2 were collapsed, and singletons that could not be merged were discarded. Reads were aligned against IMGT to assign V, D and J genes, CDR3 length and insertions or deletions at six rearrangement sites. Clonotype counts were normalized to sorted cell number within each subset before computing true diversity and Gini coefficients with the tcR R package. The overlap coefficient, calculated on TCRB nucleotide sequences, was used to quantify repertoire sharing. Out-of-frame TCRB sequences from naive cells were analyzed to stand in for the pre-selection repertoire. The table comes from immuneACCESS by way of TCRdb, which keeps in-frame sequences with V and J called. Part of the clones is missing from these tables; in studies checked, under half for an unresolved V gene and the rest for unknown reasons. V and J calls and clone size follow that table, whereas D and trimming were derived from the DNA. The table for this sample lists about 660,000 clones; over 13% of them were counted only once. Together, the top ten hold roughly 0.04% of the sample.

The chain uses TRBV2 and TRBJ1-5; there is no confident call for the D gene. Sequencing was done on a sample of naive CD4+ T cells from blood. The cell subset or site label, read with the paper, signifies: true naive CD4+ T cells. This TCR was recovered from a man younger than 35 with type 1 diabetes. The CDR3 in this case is CASSRESNQPQHF. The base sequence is TGTGCCAGCAGTCGGGAGAGCAATCAGCCCCAGCATTTT.